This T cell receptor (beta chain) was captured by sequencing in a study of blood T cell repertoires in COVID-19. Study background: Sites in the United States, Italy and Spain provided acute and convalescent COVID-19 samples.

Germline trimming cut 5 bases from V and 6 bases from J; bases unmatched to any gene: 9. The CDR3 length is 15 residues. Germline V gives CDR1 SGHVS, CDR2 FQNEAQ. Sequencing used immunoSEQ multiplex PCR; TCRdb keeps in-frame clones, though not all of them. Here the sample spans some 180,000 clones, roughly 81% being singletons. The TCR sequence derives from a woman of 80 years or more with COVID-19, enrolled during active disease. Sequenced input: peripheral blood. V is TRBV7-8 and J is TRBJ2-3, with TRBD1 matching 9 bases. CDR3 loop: CASSLPTGGTDTQYF. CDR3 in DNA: TGTGCCAGCAGCCTGCCGACAGGGGGGACGGATACGCAGTATTTT.